These T cell receptor beta chains were read from a single sample in a study of shared clonotypes between healthy human individuals. Measured with immunoSEQ multiplex PCR; TCRdb has only the in-frame clones, and not every one. The table lists approximately 500,000 clones, about 96% of them singletons. Sequenced input: naive CD4+ T cells sorted from blood. These receptors all come from a woman in her twenties or thirties in good health. Both conserved end residues are part of each CDR3. Fields, in order: clone size, D gene, V gene, J gene, CDR3 length, CDR3 DNA, CDR3 protein. D genes are given only for firm matches. Size values are once, few and many counts, or a class for expanded clones, and some rows have none.

size: -; D: TRBD2; V: TRBV7-2; J: TRBJ2-7; length: 16; DNA: TGTGCCAGCAGTCGTCGACGCGGGAGGACCTCCTACGAGCAGTACTTC; CDR3: CASSRRRGRTSYEQYF
size: -; D: TRBD2; V: TRBV6-6; J: TRBJ2-3; length: 16; DNA: TGTGCCAGCAGTTACTGGGGGACTAGCGGCACAGATACGCAGTATTTT; CDR3: CASSYWGTSGTDTQYF
size: -; D: -; V: TRBV19; J: TRBJ2-5; length: 12; DNA: TGTGCCAGTAGTATTAATCGAGGGGTTCAGTACTTC; CDR3: CASSINRGVQYF
size: -; D: -; V: TRBV7-3; J: TRBJ2-7; length: 13; DNA: TGTGCCAGCAGCTTAACTCTTGGTAGCGAGCAGTACTTC; CDR3: CASSLTLGSEQYF
size: -; D: -; V: TRBV28; J: TRBJ2-2; length: 14; DNA: TGTGCCATCAAGAACGGGGGCTACACCGGGGAGCTGTTTTTT; CDR3: CAIKNGGYTGELFF
size: -; D: -; V: TRBV2; J: TRBJ2-1; length: 13; DNA: TGTGCCAGCAGGAAGACAAATTTCAATGAGCAGTTCTTC; CDR3: CASRKTNFNEQFF
size: -; D: -; V: TRBV10-3; J: TRBJ1-1; length: 17; DNA: TGTGCCATCAGTGAGTGGAGTCAGGGAGTGCTGGCTACTGAAGCTTTCTTT; CDR3: CAISEWSQGVLATEAFF
size: -; D: TRBD1; V: TRBV27; J: TRBJ2-7; length: 14; DNA: TGTGCCAGCAGGCCAGGGGGCCCCTCCTACGAGCAGTACTTC; CDR3: CASRPGGPSYEQYF
size: -; D: -; V: TRBV5-1; J: TRBJ2-3; length: 15; DNA: TGCGCCAGCAGCTCGGCTGCTATCCGCACAGATACGCAGTATTTT; CDR3: CASSSAAIRTDTQYF
size: once; D: -; V: TRBV28; J: TRBJ1-4; length: 14; DNA: TGTGCCAGCAGTCCTGGGGGTAATAATGAAAAACTGTTTTTT; CDR3: CASSPGGNNEKLFF
size: -; D: TRBD2; V: TRBV6-4; J: TRBJ2-5; length: 13; DNA: TGTGCCAGCAATATGGCGGGAGAAGAGACCCAGTACTTC; CDR3: CASNMAGEETQYF
size: once; D: -; V: TRBV19; J: TRBJ2-1; length: 17; DNA: TGTGCCAGTAGTATAGATGAGCGAATTAGCTTCTACAATGAGCAGTTCTTC; CDR3: CASSIDERISFYNEQFF
size: -; D: -; V: TRBV7-2; J: TRBJ2-7; length: 11; DNA: TGTGCCAGCAGCTTGTTCTACGAGCAGTACTTC; CDR3: CASSLFYEQYF
size: -; D: TRBD2; V: TRBV27; J: TRBJ2-7; length: 15; DNA: TGTGCCAGCAGTTTAGGTCCAGCGGGAGCCTACGAGCAGTACTTC; CDR3: CASSLGPAGAYEQYF
size: -; D: TRBD1; V: TRBV28; J: TRBJ2-7; length: 15; DNA: TGTGCCAGCAGTCCGCCCGGGACAGCAGTATACGAGCAGTACTTC; CDR3: CASSPPGTAVYEQYF
size: -; D: -; V: TRBV5-3; J: TRBJ2-1; length: 15; DNA: TGTGCCAGCAGCTTGGTGGGACCAGAGTACAATGAGCAGTTCTTC; CDR3: CASSLVGPEYNEQFF
size: -; D: -; V: TRBV5-1; J: TRBJ2-5; length: 13; DNA: TGCGCCAGCAGCTTGGGGGCTAGAGAGACCCAGTACTTC; CDR3: CASSLGARETQYF
size: -; D: -; V: TRBV28; J: TRBJ1-5; length: 13; DNA: TGTGCCAGCAGAACGGGCTGGGGTCAGCCCCAGCATTTT; CDR3: CASRTGWGQPQHF
size: -; D: TRBD1; V: TRBV19; J: TRBJ1-1; length: 17; DNA: TGTGCCAGTAGTATTCTCGGGCAGGGGGTACTTCCCCGTGAAGCTTTCTTT; CDR3: CASSILGQGVLPREAFF
size: -; D: TRBD2; V: TRBV19; J: TRBJ2-3; length: 14; DNA: TGTGCCACACGACTAGCGGGCAGCACAGATACGCAGTATTTT; CDR3: CATRLAGSTDTQYF
size: -; D: -; V: TRBV5-1; J: TRBJ1-2; length: 13; DNA: TGCGCCAGCAGCTTAGAACAGCCGTATGGCTACACCTTC; CDR3: CASSLEQPYGYTF
size: -; D: TRBD2; V: TRBV6-1; J: TRBJ2-7; length: 14; DNA: TGTGCCAGCAGTGAAGGGACTAGTGTCTACGAGCAGTACTTC; CDR3: CASSEGTSVYEQYF
size: -; D: -; V: TRBV29-1; J: TRBJ1-1; length: 14; DNA: TGCAGCGTTGACATTGCCCGGCTGAACACTGAAGCTTTCTTT; CDR3: CSVDIARLNTEAFF
size: -; D: -; V: TRBV6-5; J: TRBJ1-3; length: 15; DNA: TGTGCCAGCTCTCCGAACCCGGCCTCTGGAAACACCATATATTTT; CDR3: CASSPNPASGNTIYF
size: -; D: TRBD1; V: TRBV6-1; J: TRBJ1-2; length: 14; DNA: TGTGCCAGCACGGGACAGGAGTTGGGCTATGGCTACACCTTC; CDR3: CASTGQELGYGYTF
size: -; D: TRBD2; V: TRBV5-1; J: TRBJ2-7; length: 16; DNA: TGCGCCAGCAGCTTATCCCTAAAAGGAGCGGGAGACGAGCAGTACTTC; CDR3: CASSLSLKGAGDEQYF
size: -; D: TRBD2; V: TRBV28; J: TRBJ2-5; length: 15; DNA: TGTGGGAGCAAAGGTGGGGGAGGGCCCTTGGAGACCCAGTACTTC; CDR3: CGSKGGGGPLETQYF
size: -; D: -; V: TRBV7-2; J: TRBJ2-2; length: 16; DNA: TGTGCCAGCAGCACACTAGGAAGGGCGAACACCGGGGAGCTGTTTTTT; CDR3: CASSTLGRANTGELFF
size: once; D: -; V: TRBV15; J: TRBJ1-4; length: 15; DNA: TGTGCCACCAGCAGATGGACAGAACAGACTGAAAAACTGTTTTTT; CDR3: CATSRWTEQTEKLFF